A single sample is the source of the 24 T cell receptor beta chains below, sequenced in a study of T cell repertoires in cytomegalovirus infection. TCRdb reprocessed the reads with MiXCR, giving one entry per CDR3 protein. The data contain approximately 990,000 distinct CDR3 sequences, approximately 32% of them singletons. Their specific antigens are unknown. The specimen comprised cultured CD8+ T cells from PBMCs, sampled from culture after CMV antigen stimulation. Receptors were obtained from a human donor in good health (CMV status not recorded). Some clones in this sample may be carry-over from other donors' samples.

This clonotype showed up just a few times. J is TRBJ2-3 and V is TRBV9; 11 bases align to TRBD2. Trimming at V came to 1 base and at J to 4 bases, leaving 14 bases not matched to a gene. CDR3 length: 19 residues. Per germline, CDR1 SGDLS and CDR2 YYNGEE. The CDR3 DNA is TGTGCCAGCAGCGTAAGATTACTAGCGGGGGAAGTTGCGCCAGATACGCAGTATTTT. It yields the protein CASSVRLLAGEVAPDTQYF.

This clonotype has just a few counts. The gene calls are TRBV10-3 and TRBJ2-7; D possibly matches TRBD1 or TRBD2 (5 bases each). Trimming removed 2 bases from V and 6 bases from J, with 8 bases in between. Germline-derived CDR1 and CDR2 are ENHRY and SYGVKD. The CDR3 has 12 residues. DNA for the CDR3: TGTGCCATCAGTGAGATTGGGGGCGAGCAGTACTTC. This codes for CAISEIGGEQYF.

The chain joins TRBV7-6 to TRBJ1-1; D is undetermined. V was trimmed by 8 bases and J by 8 bases, leaving 15 bases between them. The CDR3 runs to 12 residues. The V gene's germline CDR1 is SGHVS and CDR2 FNYEAQ. CDR3 sequence (DNA): TGTGCCAGCTTCCTCCGGGCCAGCGAAGCTTTCTTT. Translated, it gives CASFLRASEAFF. Filled out from reference TRBV7-6 and TRBJ1-1, the complete variable domain reads GAGVSQSPRYKVTKRGQDVALRCDPISGHVSLYWYRQALGQGPEFLTYFNYEAQQDKSGLPNDRFSAERPEGSISTLTIQRTEQRDSAMYRCASFLRASEAFFGQGTRLTVV.

V usage is TRBV27 and J usage is TRBJ1-2; 9 positions agree with TRBD1. The V gene's germline CDR1 is MNHEY and CDR2 SMNVEV (reference sequence). The CDR3 has 13 residues. The trim removed 4 bases at V and 6 bases at J, leaving 3 bases unmatched. The DNA of the CDR3 is TGTGCCAGCAGTTGGACAGGGGTGGATGGCTACACCTTC. Its translation is CASSWTGVDGYTF.

The chain links TRBV24-1 to TRBJ2-3, with a possible D match to TRBD1 (5 bases). Germline loops: CDR1 KGHDR, CDR2 SFDVKD. The CDR3 has 14 residues. The germline V and J ends were trimmed by 6 bases and 1 base, with 10 bases remaining between them. CDR3 sequence: CATSSSRGTDTQYF. For the CDR3, the DNA is TGTGCCACCAGTTCAAGCAGGGGCACAGATACGCAGTATTTT.

The genes are TRBV10-3 and TRBJ2-7; TRBD2 might be the D (5 bases). The V and J ends lost 5 bases and 2 bases respectively, with 19 bases between them. The length of the CDR3 is 16 residues. CDR1 and CDR2 from the germline V gene are ENHRY and SYGVKD. In DNA, the CDR3 is TGTGCCATCAGTTCCCCCGGGGATCGGGGAACCTACGAGCAGTACTTC. It encodes CAISSPGDRGTYEQYF.

The V and J genes are TRBV15 and TRBJ1-1; no firm D call. CDR3 size: 13 residues. The V and J ends lost 1 base and 0 bases respectively, with 3 bases between them. CDR1 and CDR2 (germline): LNHNV, YYDKDF (reference sequence). CDR3 region: CATSRVMNTEAFF. The CDR3 DNA is TGTGCCACCAGCAGAGTCATGAACACTGAAGCTTTCTTT.

This chain joins TRBV29-1 and TRBJ1-2; D is unresolved. CDR3 length equals 14 residues. Germline lookup yields CDR1 SQVTM and CDR2 ANQGSEA. Deletions cut 4 bases from V and 0 bases from J, with 12 bases between. The CDR3 coding sequence is TGCAGCGTTGTATGGCTACAGTCTAACTATGGCTACACCTTC. It specifies CSVVWLQSNYGYTF.

The V call is TRBV5-1, the J call TRBJ2-7; D not resolved. The germline CDR1 and CDR2 sequences are SGHRS and YFSETQ. The CDR3 spans 12 residues. V lost 3 bases and J 3 bases, leaving 7 bases between the germline ends. CDR3 sequence (DNA): TGCGCCAGCAGCTCGTCCCACTACGAGCAGTACGTC. Protein product: CASSSSHYEQYV.

The chain is built from TRBV7-9 and TRBJ2-3; 8 nucleotides agree with TRBD2. There are 14 residues in the CDR3. Germline lookup yields CDR1 SEHNR and CDR2 FQNEAQ (reference sequence). V trimming: 5 bases; J trimming: 5 bases; junction bases outside the gene matches: 6. The CDR3 region is CASSQAGVEDTQYF. The CDR3 bases are TGTGCCAGCAGCCAAGCGGGGGTGGAAGATACGCAGTATTTT.

V and J are TRBV4-2 and TRBJ1-1; D not resolved. CDR3 length: 14 amino acids. Trimming removed 1 base from V and 4 bases from J, with 10 bases in between. Per germline, CDR1 LGHNA and CDR2 YNFKEQ. The CDR3 region has the DNA TGTGCCAGCAGCCAAGGTGTGGGTAGCACTGAAGCTTTCTTT. This gives the protein CASSQGVGSTEAFF.

The chain is built from TRBV20-1 and TRBJ2-5, with 8 bases that match TRBD2. The length of the CDR3 is 14 residues. Germline assignment: CDR1 DFQATT and CDR2 SNEGSKA (reference sequence). The ends lost 6 bases at V and 2 bases at J; junction bases unmatched: 8. The DNA for the CDR3 is TGCAGTGCAAATGCGGGGGGAATTCAAGAGACCCAGTACTTC. Protein product: CSANAGGIQETQYF.

This clonotype showed up many times. This chain links TRBV12-3 or TRBV12-4 with TRBJ1-4; 7 nucleotides align to TRBD1. J lost 0 bases, V lost 1 base, and 5 bases had no gene match. This CDR3 is 17 amino acids long. The CDR3 protein is CASSLGDSLATNEKLFF. The CDR3 DNA is TGTGCCAGCAGTTTAGGGGACAGCCTTGCAACTAATGAAAAACTGTTTTTT.

A word on this clonotype: The junction departs from the called germline gene at one end, perhaps through a read error. The chain employs TRBV2 and TRBJ1-2; maybe TRBD1 (5 bases). Germline values: CDR1 SNHLY, CDR2 FYNNEI. The CDR3 consists of 11 residues. The CDR3 here is CASPKGLGSSF. In DNA, the CDR3 is TGTGCCAGCCCTAAGGGGCTAGGTTCCTCCTTC.

This clonotype was counted only a few times. The chain carries TRBV27 and TRBJ1-5; D may be TRBD1 (6 bases). The CDR3 spans 13 residues. The germline CDR1 and CDR2 sequences are MNHEY and SMNVEV (reference sequence). Trimming took off 4 bases at V and 7 bases at J, with 11 bases between the two ends. The CDR3 region is CASSWGQGQPQHF. The CDR3 DNA follows: TGTGCCAGCAGTTGGGGGCAGGGACAGCCCCAGCATTTT.

In its sample, this clonotype was seen many times. This chain uses TRBV7-2 with TRBJ2-1; 15 bases match TRBD2. CDR1 and CDR2 (germline): SGHTA, FQGNSA. The CDR3 is made up of 16 amino acids. With 5 bases clipped from V and 7 bases from J, the junction kept 6 bases outside the gene matches. In DNA form, the CDR3 reads TGTGCCAGCAGCGGATGGACTAGCGGGGGGGGTAATGAGCAGTTCTTC. Amino acids: CASSGWTSGGGNEQFF. Using reference TRBV7-2 and TRBJ2-1 for the parts outside the CDR3, the full variable domain is GAGVSQSPSNKVTEKGKDVELRCDPISGHTALYWYRQSLGQGLEFLIYFQGNSAPDKSGLPSDRFSAERTGGSVSTLTIQRTQQEDSAVYLCASSGWTSGGGNEQFFGPGTRLTVL.

The gene calls are TRBV6-5 and TRBJ1-4, with no clear D. The germline gives CDR1 MNHEY, CDR2 SVGAGI. This CDR3 region has 11 residues. V was clipped by 6 bases and J by 13 bases, with 12 bases between them. CDR3 in amino acids: CASREKGILFF. CDR3 DNA: TGTGCCAGCAGGGAGAAGGGAATACTGTTTTTT.

The V call is TRBV9, the J call TRBJ2-1; 11 bases align to TRBD2. V was clipped by 0 bases and J by 7 bases; unmatched bases: 9. This CDR3 spans 17 amino acids. Germline CDR1 reads SGDLS; CDR2 reads YYNGEE. CDR3 loop: CASSVGISGGAGNEQFF. The DNA for the CDR3 is TGTGCCAGCAGCGTAGGAATTAGCGGGGGGGCCGGTAATGAGCAGTTCTTC.

The chain couples TRBV19 to TRBJ2-2; no clear D. The CDR3 is 14 amino acids. Trimming removed 7 bases at V and 1 base at J, with 10 bases between. Per germline, CDR1 LNHDA and CDR2 SQIVND (reference sequence). The chain's CDR3 is CASTFFLNTGELFF. CDR3 DNA: TGTGCCAGTACTTTTTTTCTGAACACCGGGGAGCTGTTTTTT. The full variable domain, rest sourced from reference TRBV19 and TRBJ2-2, is DGGITQSPKYLFRKEGQNVTLSCEQNLNHDAMYWYRQDPGQGLRLIYYSQIVNDFQKGDIAEGYSVSREKKESFPLTVTSAQKNPTAFYLCASTFFLNTGELFFGEGSRLTVL.

This chain joins TRBV14 and TRBJ2-7, with D unclear. V lost 3 bases to trimming and J lost 2 bases, with 8 bases between them. Per the germline V gene, CDR1 is SGHDN and CDR2 is FVKESK. CDR3 length equals 13 residues. CDR3 residues: CASSHSAPYEQYF. As DNA, the CDR3 is TGTGCCAGCAGCCACTCAGCACCCTACGAGCAGTACTTC.

The rearrangement joins TRBV6-2 or TRBV6-3 to TRBJ2-5; TRBD2 matches at 9 bases. There are 19 residues in the CDR3. The V gene's germline CDR1 is MNHEY and CDR2 SVGEGT. Trimming cost V 2 bases and J 2 bases; bases outside gene matches: 15. The CDR3 sequence is CASSYPLAGAGPEQETQYF. In DNA, the CDR3 is TGTGCCAGCAGTTACCCCTTAGCGGGGGCCGGACCAGAACAAGAGACCCAGTACTTC.

This clonotype was observed a few times. The CDR3 DNA reads TGTGCCAGCAGCTTATTCCCCAACCCCCCGGGACACAACACCGGGGAGCTGTTTTTT. Its translation is CASSLFPNPPGHNTGELFF. This chain joins TRBV7-9 and TRBJ2-2, with TRBD1 as a possible D gene (6 bases). V was clipped by 2 bases and J by 2 bases, with 21 bases between them. Germline lookup yields CDR1 SEHNR and CDR2 FQNEAQ (reference sequence). The CDR3 consists of 19 residues. The full variable domain, in which reference TRBV7-9 and TRBJ2-2 provide the parts outside the CDR3, is DTGVSQNPRHKITKRGQNVTFRCDPISEHNRLYWYRQTLGQGPEFLTYFQNEAQLEKSRLLSDRFSAERPKGSFSTLEIQRTEQGDSAMYLCASSLFPNPPGHNTGELFFGEGSRLTVL.

The rearrangement links TRBV6-6 to TRBJ2-1, with D uncertain. There are 16 residues in the CDR3. Trimming removed 4 bases from V and 0 bases from J, with 13 bases in between. The germline V gene has CDR1 MNHNY and CDR2 SVGAGI (reference sequence). The CDR3 protein is CASSLHFQSSYNEQFF. Written as DNA, the CDR3 is TGTGCCAGCAGTTTACACTTCCAGAGCTCCTACAATGAGCAGTTCTTC.

This clonotype came up a few times. One end of the junction varies from germline; a read error may be responsible. The rearrangement joins TRBV2 to TRBJ2-1; 10 bases are shared with TRBD1. From germline, CDR1 is SNHLY and CDR2 FYNNEI. The CDR3 sequence is 13 residues long. The CDR3: CASSAGTGAEQFF. The CDR3 nucleotides read TGTGCCAGCAGCGCCGGGACAGGGGCTGAGCAGTTCTTT.